The clone carrying this T cell receptor (beta chain) was picked up a small number of times. A second PCR, run for roughly 7 to 11 cycles, used a sample-barcoded 5' primer plus a J-beta primer mix. TCRdb analysed the 5' RACE reads with MiXCR anew, one entry per CDR3 protein. Among about 970,000 distinct CDR3 sequences, roughly half were seen once, and the ten largest hold over 20%. The sample comes from a study of blood T cells in healthy people across ages. Per sample, extraction of total RNA gave at least 5 micrograms in every case. CDR3 length: 17 residues. Germline assignment: CDR1 LNHNV and CDR2 YYDKDF (reference sequence). Trimming removed 0 bases at V and 1 base at J, with 14 bases between.

The rearrangement links TRBV15 to TRBJ2-3; no reliable D call. This TCR derives from a woman aged 60-75 years in good health. Source material: blood. Here the CDR3 DNA reads TGTGCCACCAGCAGAGAGAGACGAGCCCCCGGCACAGATACGCAGTATTTT. Translated, it gives CATSRERRAPGTDTQYF.